Following are 7 T cell receptor beta chains from one sample sequenced in a study of Ad26.COV2.S vaccination and SARS-CoV-2 variants. Treatment here: some 20 received Ad26.COV2.S at low or high dose, single or two shots; roughly 5 received placebo; per-sample allocation not given. Following the first vaccine or placebo injection, samples were taken on day 63. The assay was immunoSEQ multiplex PCR, and TCRdb's table has in-frame clones only and misses some. The sample has about 350,000 clones; more than 75% are singletons. The source material was peripheral blood, sampled in a trial of Ad26.COV2.S vaccine versus placebo. These TCRs come from a person between 18 and 65 years old who received the Ad26.COV2.S COVID-19 vaccine or a placebo.

The chain has TRBV4-1 and TRBJ2-1; D remains unclear. The CDR3 loop spans 16 amino acids. Germline values: CDR1 MGHRA, CDR2 YSYEKL. V gave up 2 bases and J gave up 0 bases, with 11 bases separating them. The CDR3 is CASSQSPESSYNEQFF. CDR3 DNA sequence: TGCGCCAGCAGCCAATCTCCAGAAAGCTCCTACAATGAGCAGTTCTTC.

This clone was recorded at least ten times. The chain is built from TRBV27 and TRBJ1-2, with a tentative D call TRBD1 (5 bases). This CDR3 is built from 13 residues. Per the germline V gene, CDR1 is MNHEY and CDR2 is SMNVEV (reference sequence). V lost 4 bases to trimming and J lost 5 bases, with 11 bases between them. In DNA, the CDR3 is TGTGCCAGCAGTTCCAGGGCTCCTTATGGCTACACCTTC. The encoded protein is CASSSRAPYGYTF.

This clone has a handful of counts. The genes are TRBV10-3 and TRBJ1-5, with 8 bases that match TRBD1. This CDR3 has 15 residues. V lost 0 bases and J lost 3; bases outside the gene matches: 1. In germline, CDR1 is ENHRY, CDR2 SYGVKD. This chain's CDR3 is CAISESQGANQPQHF. As DNA, the CDR3 is TGTGCCATCAGTGAGTCTCAGGGGGCCAATCAGCCCCAGCATTTT.

Here the CDR3 reads CASSLVGTGNYEQYF. CDR3 DNA: TGTGCCAGCAGCCTGGTTGGGACAGGGAACTACGAGCAGTACTTC. This sequence joins TRBV25-1 and TRBJ2-7, with 9 bases identical to TRBD1. The CDR3 runs 15 residues. Germline-derived CDR1 and CDR2 are MGHDK and SYGVNS. Losses at the gene ends were 6 bases for V and 3 bases for J; bases not matched to a gene: 9.

V is TRBV5-8 and J is TRBJ2-7; D is unresolved. CDR1 is SGHTS and CDR2 is YDEGEE in the germline V gene. The CDR3 length is 14 residues. V dropped 0 bases and J dropped 0 bases, with 7 bases sitting between them. This chain's CDR3 is CASSLEASSYEQYF. Here the CDR3 DNA reads TGTGCCAGCAGCTTGGAGGCCAGCTCCTACGAGCAGTACTTC.

Comments on this clone: This is likely a read error, given that the CDR3 carries no conserved phenylalanine or tryptophan at its end. The limits of the CDR3 on the DNA are not certain, so only TCRdb's listed CDR3 is given. The chain carries TRBV30 and TRBJ2-7; TRBD2, as called in the table, went unchecked against the DNA. The CDR3 length is 10 residues, termini included. Germline values: CDR1 GTSNPN, CDR2 SVGIG (reference sequence). The CDR3 loop is CAWSMIAGVL.

The genes are TRBV6-5 and TRBJ1-1; the match to TRBD1 covers 7 bases. J was trimmed by 1 base and V by 7 bases; bases with no gene match: 9. This CDR3 comprises 15 residues. Germline V gene lookup returns CDR1 MNHEY and CDR2 SVGAGI. The CDR3 loop is CASKTTGPPNTEAFF. In DNA form, the CDR3 reads TGTGCCAGCAAAACGACAGGGCCCCCGAACACTGAAGCTTTCTTT.